The 30 T cell receptor beta chains given below trace back to one sample, sequenced in a study of blood T cell repertoires in COVID-19. Profiling relied on immunoSEQ multiplex PCR, and the TCRdb table lists in-frame clones only, not all of them. The sample lists some 250,000 clones, more than 85% occurring once. Material for sequencing was peripheral blood. Source of these receptors: an older woman with active or convalescent COVID-19.

The chain links TRBV18 to TRBJ2-3, with D perhaps TRBD2 (6 bases). Germline V CDR1 and CDR2: KGHSH, LQKENI. Trimming removed 4 bases at V and 1 base at J, with 12 bases between. The CDR3 is 15 residues long. CDR3: CASSQGGEGTDTQYF. In nucleotides, the CDR3 is TGTGCCAGCTCACAAGGCGGGGAGGGCACAGATACGCAGTATTTT.

Concerning this clone: The sample has other DNA sequences that encode this CDR3 too. The J gene is TRBJ1-5, the V gene TRBV12-3 or TRBV12-4; D is perhaps TRBD1 (5 bases). Trimming took 6 bases from V and 2 from J, leaving 8 bases between them. The CDR3 extends over 13 amino acids. The CDR3 DNA follows: TGTGCCAGCAGCCTCAGGGGCAATCAGCCCCAGCATTTT. This sequence encodes CASSLRGNQPQHF.

This clone has just one count. A read error may produce the germline difference seen at one junction end. V and J are TRBV6-5 and TRBJ2-7, with 9 bases that match TRBD1. The CDR3 is made up of 14 amino acids. The germline gives CDR1 MNHEY, CDR2 SVGAGI. The CDR3 loop reads CASNIDRGFDEQYF. The CDR3 DNA reads TGTGCCAGCAACATCGACAGGGGGTTCGACGAACAGTACTTC.

The rearrangement joins TRBV5-1 to TRBJ2-1; weak D call: TRBD2 (6 bases). The CDR3 covers 14 residues. CDR1 SGHRS and CDR2 YFSETQ come from the germline V gene. V dropped 5 bases and J dropped 6 bases, with 15 bases sitting between them. The CDR3 DNA reads as TGCGCCAGCAGAGGGACTGGGGATTTCAATGAGCAGTTCTTC. Its translation: CASRGTGDFNEQFF.

This clone is a singleton in its sample. The rearrangement uses TRBV5-1 and TRBJ2-1; 8 bases are shared with TRBD1. The V and J ends lost 0 bases and 7 bases, in that order; junction bases with no gene match: 6. Germline assignment: CDR1 SGHRS and CDR2 YFSETQ. CDR3 length: 15 residues. The CDR3: CASSLGDRSGNEQFF. DNA of the CDR3: TGCGCCAGCAGCTTGGGGGACAGGTCGGGTAATGAGCAGTTCTTC.

Concerning this clone itself: Other DNA sequences in the sample encode the same CDR3. The rearrangement joins TRBV6-5 to TRBJ1-3, with D tentatively TRBD1 (6 bases). CDR3 length equals 14 residues. V lost 4 bases and J lost 1, with 8 bases in between. Germline loops: CDR1 MNHEY, CDR2 SVGAGI. Written as DNA, the CDR3 is TGTGCCAGCAGTTCCACAGGGTCTGGAAACACCATATATTTT. Translation gives CASSSTGSGNTIYF.

J is TRBJ2-1 and V is TRBV5-4; D might be TRBD2 (5 bases). The germline V gene encodes CDR1 SGHNT and CDR2 YYREEE (reference sequence). Between the trimmed V and J ends, which lost 3 bases and 6 bases, there was a span of 22 bases. The CDR3 totals 17 residues. The CDR3 loop reads CASSSRKSSLTSNEQFF. CDR3 sequence (DNA): TGTGCCAGCAGCTCTCGTAAATCTAGCTTAACCTCCAATGAGCAGTTCTTC.

The chain carries TRBV4-3 and TRBJ1-2; TRBD1 agrees at 7 bases. V lost 4 bases to trimming and J lost 3 bases; unmatched junction nucleotides: 11. The CDR3 length is 16 residues. The germline CDR1 and CDR2 sequences are LGHNA and YSLEER. This CDR3 reads CASSPRDSNTDYGYTF. The CDR3, as DNA: TGCGCCAGCAGCCCCCGGGACAGTAACACCGACTATGGCTACACCTTC.

The CDR3 reads CASSRRESTDTQYF. CDR3 DNA: TGTGCCAGTAGTAGGCGGGAGAGCACAGATACGCAGTATTTT. The chain couples TRBV19 to TRBJ2-3; 7 nucleotides match TRBD2. Germline CDR1 and CDR2: LNHDA and SQIVND (reference sequence). Unmatched junction bases numbered 1, after V lost 4 bases and J lost 0 bases. The CDR3 contains 14 residues.

The chain recombines TRBV5-1 with TRBJ2-2; TRBD1 matches at 10 bases. This CDR3 comprises 15 residues. Unmatched junction bases numbered 6, after V lost 4 bases and J lost 6 bases. Germline CDR1 is SGHRS and CDR2 is YFSETQ. This chain's CDR3 is CASSVTGGASGELFF. The CDR3 region has the DNA TGCGCCAGCAGCGTGACAGGGGGCGCGTCCGGGGAGCTGTTTTTT.

This clone showed up just once. Other nucleotide sequences from this sample produce the same CDR3. The chain links TRBV2 to TRBJ1-2; D possibly corresponds to TRBD1 (5 bases). The CDR3 is 13 amino acids. The V and J ends lost 6 bases and 5 bases respectively, with 13 bases between them. Germline-derived CDR1 and CDR2 are SNHLY and FYNNEI. CDR3 in DNA: TGTGCCAGCAGCTCAGGACGGGGGTATGGCTACACCTTC. It encodes CASSSGRGYGYTF. The whole variable domain, filled in from reference TRBV2 and TRBJ1-2, reads EPEVTQTPSHQVTQMGQEVILRCVPISNHLYFYWYRQILGQKVEFLVSFYNNEISEKSEIFDDQFSVERPDGSNFTLKIRSTKLEDSAMYFCASSSGRGYGYTFGSGTRLTVV.

This chain connects TRBV9 to TRBJ1-4; D is ambiguous. The CDR3 length is 15 residues. V shed 0 bases and J shed 0 bases, with 6 bases lying between them. Germline V CDR1 and CDR2: SGDLS, YYNGEE. The CDR3 coding sequence is TGTGCCAGCAGCGTAGGCCCAGCAACTAATGAAAAACTGTTTTTT. This codes for CASSVGPATNEKLFF.

This chain joins TRBV24-1 and TRBJ2-5; the D is unclear. Germline values: CDR1 KGHDR, CDR2 SFDVKD. V gave up 9 bases and J gave up 1 base, with 5 bases separating them. The CDR3 is 11 amino acids. CDR3 nucleotides: TGTGCCACCTCTTTCCAAGAGACCCAGTACTTC. Encoded protein: CATSFQETQYF.

The gene calls are TRBV24-1 and TRBJ2-3, with 10 bases lining up with TRBD2. The V and J ends lost 4 bases and 3 bases, in that order; junction bases with no gene match: 15. This CDR3 region has 19 residues. Germline loops: CDR1 KGHDR, CDR2 SFDVKD. The CDR3 sequence is CATSDPGEAGGLSTDTQYF. The CDR3, as DNA: TGTGCCACCAGTGACCCGGGGGAAGCGGGGGGGTTGAGTACAGATACGCAGTATTTT.

This clone was seen a handful of times. The chain uses TRBV29-1 and TRBJ1-1; TRBD1 aligns across 8 bases. The CDR3 runs to 12 residues. Trimming cost V 7 bases and J 4 bases; bases outside gene matches: 5. Germline CDR1 reads SQVTM; CDR2 reads ANQGSEA. The CDR3 sequence is CSGNRGGTEAFF. CDR3 DNA: TGCAGCGGAAACAGGGGGGGCACTGAAGCTTTCTTT.

The chain links TRBV6-5 to TRBJ1-1; D gene uncertain. Trimming cost V 8 bases and J 11 bases, with 21 bases left between them. The V gene's germline CDR1 is MNHEY and CDR2 SVGAGI. This CDR3 comprises 13 residues. The CDR3 protein is CASHPWSTQEAFF. The CDR3, as DNA: TGTGCCAGCCACCCCTGGAGCACGCAAGAGGCTTTCTTT.

This clone was recorded a few times. V and J are TRBV10-1 and TRBJ1-2; weak D call: TRBD1 (6 bases). Trimming shortened V by 0 bases and J by 7 bases, and 9 bases separated the two germline ends. CDR1 is WNHNN, CDR2 SYGVQD, per germline (reference sequence). CDR3 length equals 13 residues. The CDR3 nucleotides are TGCGCCAGCAGTGAGTCAGGGGGACGTGGCTACACCTTC. It codes for CASSESGGRGYTF.

V usage is TRBV6-5 and J usage is TRBJ1-6, with D tentatively TRBD1 (6 bases). V was pared by 7 bases and J by 6 bases, with 16 bases between. Germline V CDR1 and CDR2: MNHEY, SVGAGI. The CDR3 runs to 15 residues. The CDR3, as DNA: TGTGCCAGCACCCCTAGTGGGGGCAGTAATTCACCCCTCCACTTT. Protein product: CASTPSGGSNSPLHF.

The chain employs TRBV10-3 and TRBJ1-6; weak D call: TRBD1 (6 bases). The ends were cut back, 6 bases at V and 0 bases at J, with 15 bases in the middle. This CDR3 spans 17 amino acids. Germline V gives CDR1 ENHRY, CDR2 SYGVKD. This CDR3 reads CAIRLDSPSSYNSPLHF. The CDR3 bases are TGTGCCATCAGGCTGGACAGCCCGAGCTCCTATAATTCACCCCTCCACTTT.

V is TRBV18 and J is TRBJ2-1, with 9 positions matching TRBD2. J lost 6 bases, V lost 4 bases, and 4 bases had no gene match. CDR1 and CDR2 (germline): KGHSH, LQKENI. The CDR3 covers 14 residues. CDR3 region: CASSLGTSRNEQFF. CDR3 bases: TGTGCCAGCTCACTAGGGACTAGCCGCAATGAGCAGTTCTTC.

In its sample, this clone was seen a few times. V and J are TRBV6-2 or TRBV6-3 and TRBJ2-2; D is possibly TRBD2 (5 bases). Trimming removed 0 bases from V and 7 bases from J, with 6 bases in between. This CDR3 spans 13 amino acids. Looked up from germline, CDR1 is MNHEY and CDR2 is SVGEGT. The CDR3 DNA reads as TGTGCCAGCAGTTACTCAGGAGGCGGGGAGCTGTTTTTT. It encodes CASSYSGGGELFF.

The V gene is TRBV24-1, the J gene TRBJ2-5; D is perhaps TRBD2 (6 bases). V gave up 6 bases and J gave up 2 bases, with 9 bases separating them. The CDR3 has 13 residues. CDR1 is KGHDR, CDR2 SFDVKD, per germline. CDR3 coding DNA: TGTGCCACCAGTCAGGCGGGACAAGAGACCCAGTACTTC. This sequence encodes CATSQAGQETQYF.

This clone was recorded only once. The gene calls are TRBV9 and TRBJ2-1, with 10 bases that match TRBD2. J was trimmed by 2 bases and V by 3 bases; bases with no gene match: 5. The CDR3 length is 16 residues. Germline CDR1 reads SGDLS; CDR2 reads YYNGEE. CDR3 region: CASSGSGGQTYNEQFF. For the CDR3, the DNA is TGTGCCAGCAGCGGTAGCGGGGGGCAAACCTACAATGAGCAGTTCTTC.

On this clone: The junction shows a germline mismatch at one end, possibly a read error. This sequence joins TRBV7-9 and TRBJ1-2, with TRBD1 matching 7 bases. Germline CDR1 is SEHNR and CDR2 is FQNEAQ (reference sequence). The CDR3 totals 13 residues. The CDR3 bases are TGTGCCAGCAGCCCCCCGGACAGGAAGAGGATCCGCTTC. Its translation: CASSPPDRKRIRF.

This chain joins TRBV9 and TRBJ1-3; 10 bases agree with TRBD1. Trimming removed 4 bases from V and 3 bases from J; junction bases left unmatched: 7. The V gene's germline CDR1 is SGDLS and CDR2 YYNGEE. The CDR3 sequence is 16 residues long. CDR3: CASSPQGQGFGNTIYF. The CDR3, as DNA: TGTGCCAGCAGCCCCCAGGGACAGGGGTTTGGAAACACCATATATTTT.

V and J are TRBV3-1 (or the pseudogene TRBV3-2) and TRBJ2-5; 10 bases line up with TRBD2. The V segment lost 0 bases and the J segment 7 bases; nucleotides outside the gene matches: 14. This CDR3 contains 18 residues. CDR1 and CDR2 (germline): LGHDT, YNNKEL (reference sequence). As DNA, the CDR3 is TGTGCCAGCAGCCAAGACACAGCCGGGACTAGCGCTTTTGTGACCCAGTACTTC. It codes for CASSQDTAGTSAFVTQYF.

V gene TRBV25-1 combines with J gene TRBJ1-5, with 8 positions matching TRBD1. Losses at the gene ends were 5 bases for V and 6 bases for J; bases not matched to a gene: 3. The CDR3 is made up of 13 amino acids. The germline V gene encodes CDR1 MGHDK and CDR2 SYGVNS. DNA of the CDR3: TGTGCCAGCAGTTGGACAGGGAGTCAGCCCCAGCATTTT. It yields the protein CASSWTGSQPQHF.

V usage is TRBV2 and J usage is TRBJ1-1; no reliable D call. Germline V gene data show CDR1 as SNHLY and CDR2 as FYNNEI. The CDR3 runs 13 residues. The V and J ends lost 3 bases and 5 bases respectively, with 10 bases between them. This chain's CDR3 is CASSEERGTEAFF. The DNA for the CDR3 is TGTGCCAGCAGTGAGGAGAGAGGGACTGAAGCTTTCTTT.

The V call is TRBV6-2 or TRBV6-3, the J call TRBJ2-3; D possibly corresponds to TRBD2 (5 bases). CDR3 length equals 17 residues. CDR1 is MNHEY and CDR2 is SVGEGT in the germline V gene. The V and J ends lost 2 bases and 0 bases respectively, with 15 bases between them. The CDR3 DNA follows: TGTGCCAGCAGTTACGTGTGGATCGGGGAGAGCACAGATACGCAGTATTTT. Translation: CASSYVWIGESTDTQYF.

The genes are TRBV15 and TRBJ1-5; perhaps TRBD1 as D (5 bases). This CDR3 has 15 amino acids. Germline V lookup: CDR1 LNHNV, CDR2 YYDKDF (reference sequence). V lost 1 base, J lost 6 bases, and 13 bases lay in between. CDR3 nucleotide sequence: TGTGCCACCAGCAGAGTTGGGGGGGTCGGTCAGCCCCAGCATTTT. As protein: CATSRVGGVGQPQHF.